This T cell receptor (beta chain) was sequenced in a study of T cell changes during pregnancy in multiple sclerosis (dated by TCRdb to 2018 to 2020). Describing the broader study: Changes in the T cell repertoire over the course of pregnancy were examined in this study in women with multiple sclerosis.

Turning to this clone: Its antigen is unknown. Per-base qualities were not stored, and no clone one base away is much larger.

Looking up the germline V gene (reference sequence) yields CDR1 LNHDA and CDR2 SQIVND. Spanning cysteine to phenylalanine, the CDR3 consists of 17 amino acids. Kept here is only the CDR3 DNA, which spans 51 bases and is read in frame from base 1. The V and J ends are trimmed by 8 bases and 0 bases, leaving 22 bases between them. Library generation was performed with the immunoSEQ multiplex PCR assay. TCRdb took this table from immuneACCESS and kept in-frame rearrangements with V and J called. Such tables lack part of the clones; where checked against another copy, unresolved V genes explain under half of the gap, and the rest is unexplained. This sample lists some 87,000 clones; roughly nine tenths were detected once. Together, the top ten hold 0.2% to 0.25% of the sample.

The chain employs TRBV19 and TRBJ1-2; a tentative D call is TRBD1 (5 bases match). The receptor comes from a female donor with multiple sclerosis, enrolled in a pregnancy study. Sequences were derived from CD4+ T cells from peripheral blood mononuclear cells, sampled before pregnancy. Here is the DNA: TGTGCCAGTTCGCGGCGGGAGGGGACGGACGCTAACTATGGCTACACCTTC. This codes for CASSRREGTDANYGYTF.